This TCR beta chain stems from a study of metastatic and nonmetastatic thyroid tumors. About the research overall: Samples came from malignant and benign thyroid patients, and repertoires were compared across blood and tumor or nodule tissue.

Study observations and caveats: It was reported that TCR beta diversity was significantly higher in malignant thyroid tumors than benign nodules, in blood and tumor.

Thyroid surgery had not been preceded by any treatment in any patient. In regard to this clone: Antigen: not known.

TCRdb reanalyzed the PCR reads via MiXCR. The sample carries 30,000 to 35,000 clones, 25% to 30% recorded once. This receptor was identified in a female donor with papillary thyroid cancer or a benign thyroid nodule (not recorded which). Some clones in this sample may be carry-over from other donors' samples. Sequencing was carried out using blood.

In nucleotides, the CDR3 is TGTGCCAGCAGCCAGCTCCAGGGTGAGCAGTTCTTC. Translation gives CASSQLQGEQFF. This rearrangement joins TRBV3-1 to TRBJ2-1; possible D gene TRBD1, 5 bases. From germline, CDR1 is LGHDT and CDR2 YNNKEL (reference sequence). V lost 3 bases, J lost 9 bases, and 9 bases lay in between. There are 12 residues in the CDR3.